One and the same sample provided the 25 T cell receptor beta chains below, sequenced in a study of cytomegalovirus exposure and HLA in healthy donors. The assay was immunoSEQ multiplex PCR, and TCRdb's table has in-frame clones only and misses some. The data hold 260,000 or so clones, with around 91% observed a single time. The specimen sequenced was PBMCs. Receptor source: a woman in her twenties or thirties in good health and CMV-seronegative.

The chain uses TRBV5-4 and TRBJ1-3; D is uncertain. Trimming removed 0 bases at V and 8 bases at J, with 24 bases between. Germline CDR1 and CDR2: SGHNT and YYREEE (reference sequence). The CDR3 length is 18 residues. Here the CDR3 reads CASSLAAREVRYGDTIYF. CDR3 DNA sequence: TGTGCCAGCAGCTTGGCCGCAAGGGAGGTCCGATATGGGGACACCATATATTTT.

Regarding this clone: This same CDR3 is encoded by further DNA sequences in the sample. The chain combines TRBV5-1 with TRBJ2-7, with D unresolved. Looked up from germline, CDR1 is SGHRS and CDR2 is YFSETQ. Trimming took 2 bases from V and 2 from J, leaving 8 bases between them. CDR3 size: 13 residues. The CDR3 sequence: CASSLTATYEQYF. In nucleotides, the CDR3 is TGCGCCAGCAGCTTAACTGCCACCTACGAGCAGTACTTC.

The rearrangement uses TRBV7-3 and TRBJ2-3; unclear D gene. V was cut by 2 bases and J by 2 bases, with 5 bases left in between. This CDR3 comprises 13 residues. Germline values: CDR1 SGHTA, CDR2 FQGTGA. CDR3 bases: TGTGCCAGCAGCTTAGATATCACAGATACGCAGTATTTT. Its translation: CASSLDITDTQYF.

The V call is TRBV27, the J call TRBJ2-1, with D perhaps assigned TRBD1 or TRBD2 (6 bases each). Germline assignment: CDR1 MNHEY and CDR2 SMNVEV (reference sequence). The CDR3 is made up of 19 amino acids. V was cut by 0 bases and J by 8 bases, with 26 bases left in between. CDR3 sequence reads: CASSLSYGGVSQGLHEQFF. The CDR3 region has the DNA TGTGCCAGCAGTTTATCTTACGGCGGGGTATCACAGGGTCTGCATGAGCAGTTCTTC.

This chain connects TRBV15 to TRBJ2-7; 7 bases map to TRBD1. Trimming took 3 bases from V and 2 from J; bases not matched to a gene: 4. From germline, CDR1 is LNHNV and CDR2 YYDKDF (reference sequence). CDR3 length equals 14 residues. The CDR3 sequence is CATSRAGGAYEQYF. DNA for the CDR3: TGTGCCACCAGCAGGGCAGGGGGAGCCTACGAGCAGTACTTC.

The V call is TRBV5-6, the J call TRBJ2-2; 7 bases line up with TRBD2. With 4 bases clipped from V and 8 bases from J, the junction kept 8 bases outside the gene matches. Germline values: CDR1 SGHDT, CDR2 YYEEEE. The CDR3 loop spans 14 amino acids. The CDR3 DNA reads as TGTGCCAGCAGCCACCTGCGGCGGGAGGGGGAGCTGTTTTTT. Its translation: CASSHLRREGELFF.

The J gene is TRBJ2-3, the V gene TRBV27; no firm D call. Germline loops: CDR1 MNHEY, CDR2 SMNVEV (reference sequence). This CDR3 has 15 amino acids. Trimming cost V 1 base and J 2 bases, with 10 bases left between them. The chain's CDR3 is CASSLYDPTTDTQYF. Here the CDR3 DNA reads TGTGCCAGCAGTTTATATGACCCCACCACAGATACGCAGTATTTT.

The chain uses TRBV7-9 and TRBJ2-7; 7 nucleotides line up with TRBD2. CDR1 is SEHNR and CDR2 is FQNEAQ in the germline V gene (reference sequence). The CDR3 has 15 residues. V was pared by 2 bases and J by 3 bases, with 7 bases of the junction left unmatched. This CDR3 is CASSLSPGRVYEQYF. Written as DNA, the CDR3 is TGTGCCAGCAGCTTAAGTCCAGGGAGGGTCTACGAGCAGTACTTC.

The rearrangement joins TRBV4-3 to TRBJ2-1; 11 nucleotides align to TRBD2. From germline, CDR1 is LGHNA and CDR2 YSLEER. The CDR3 totals 14 residues. V gave up 1 base and J gave up 10 bases; unmatched junction bases: 3. CDR3 in DNA: TGCGCCAGCAGCCAAGGAGCTAGCGGGGGGGAGCAGTTCTTC. This sequence encodes CASSQGASGGEQFF.

The rearrangement joins TRBV4-2 to TRBJ2-3, with D perhaps matching TRBD2 (6 bases). CDR3 size: 17 residues. V lost 0 bases, J lost 1 base, and 14 bases lay in between. Looked up from germline, CDR1 is LGHNA and CDR2 is YNFKEQ. This CDR3 reads CASSQDLWGDGTDTQYF. The CDR3 DNA is TGTGCCAGCAGCCAAGACCTCTGGGGGGACGGCACAGATACGCAGTATTTT.

A single count supports this clone. The chain uses TRBV6-7 and TRBJ2-5; 12 bases align to TRBD2. TRBV6-7 is an ORF; its function is uncertain. CDR3 length: 16 amino acids. V gave up 6 bases and J gave up 0 bases; unmatched junction bases: 5. The CDR3 DNA reads TGTGCCAGCAGCCCTGGACTAGCGGGGAACCAAGAGACCCAGTACTTC. Amino acids: CASSPGLAGNQETQYF.

The chain uses TRBV29-1 and TRBJ2-7, with TRBD2 identical over 10 bases. Germline CDR1 reads SQVTM; CDR2 reads ANQGSEA. This CDR3 is 13 amino acids long. Trimming at V came to 7 bases and at J to 9 bases, leaving 12 bases not matched to a gene. The CDR3 is CSAALAGTMGQYF. Here the CDR3 DNA reads TGCAGCGCTGCACTAGCGGGAACAATGGGGCAGTACTTC.

There are a few counts of this clone. V and J are TRBV29-1 and TRBJ1-1; D is possibly TRBD1 (6 bases). The CDR3 length is 13 residues. V was clipped by 6 bases and J by 2 bases, with 13 bases between them. The germline gives CDR1 SQVTM, CDR2 ANQGSEA. The CDR3 loop is CSVWTALNTEAFF. The CDR3 DNA is TGCAGCGTATGGACAGCCCTCAACACTGAAGCTTTCTTT.

The J gene is TRBJ2-5, the V gene TRBV13, with D unclear. This CDR3 spans 15 amino acids. Trimming cost V 5 bases and J 7 bases, with 20 bases left between them. Germline V gene data show CDR1 as PRHDT and CDR2 as FYEKMQ (reference sequence). The CDR3 is CASSPHGLQLLTQYF. The CDR3, as DNA: TGTGCCAGCAGCCCTCACGGCCTACAGTTGCTGACCCAGTACTTC. The whole variable domain, remainder taken from reference TRBV13 and TRBJ2-5, is AAGVIQSPRHLIKEKRETATLKCYPIPRHDTVYWYQQGPGQDPQFLISFYEKMQSDKGSIPDRFSAQQFSDYHSELNMSSLELGDSALYFCASSPHGLQLLTQYFGPGTRLLVL.

The rearrangement joins TRBV28 to TRBJ2-1, with 13 bases aligning to TRBD2. In germline, CDR1 is MDHEN, CDR2 SYDVKM. Trimming cost V 5 bases and J 10 bases; bases outside gene matches: 11. The CDR3 runs to 16 residues. The CDR3 sequence is CASSPRTSGSGGEQFF. The CDR3 nucleotides are TGTGCCAGCAGTCCAAGGACTAGCGGGAGCGGAGGGGAGCAGTTCTTC.

The V gene is TRBV29-1, the J gene TRBJ2-7, with a possible D match to TRBD1 (6 bases). Per the germline V gene, CDR1 is SQVTM and CDR2 is ANQGSEA. This CDR3 has 12 amino acids. V was trimmed by 4 bases and J by 3 bases, leaving 10 bases between them. CDR3 in amino acids: CSVVSQGYEQYF. Here the CDR3 DNA reads TGCAGCGTTGTATCACAGGGCTACGAGCAGTACTTC.

The V call is TRBV4-1, the J call TRBJ2-6; D gene uncertain. The CDR3 runs to 16 residues. CDR1 and CDR2 from the germline V gene are MGHRA and YSYEKL. V lost 2 bases, J lost 1 base, and 9 bases lay in between. The CDR3 DNA reads TGCGCCAGCAGCCAACCTACAGCGTCTGGGGCCAACGTCCTGACTTTC. Amino acid sequence: CASSQPTASGANVLTF.

This chain uses TRBV4-2 with TRBJ2-1; TRBD2 agrees at 10 bases. This CDR3 has 14 amino acids. CDR1 and CDR2 (germline): LGHNA, YNFKEQ. With 4 bases clipped from V and 4 bases from J, the junction kept 1 base outside the gene matches. CDR3 loop: CASSRTSGYNEQFF. The CDR3, as DNA: TGTGCCAGCAGCCGGACTAGCGGTTACAATGAGCAGTTCTTC.

V and J are TRBV7-2 and TRBJ2-7, with D possibly TRBD1 on 5 matching bases. CDR3 length: 15 amino acids. Germline assignment: CDR1 SGHTA and CDR2 FQGNSA. Trimming stripped 4 bases from V and 0 bases from J, with 13 bases between. CDR3 amino acids: CASSWIDDSSYEQYF. The DNA of the CDR3 is TGTGCCAGCAGCTGGATTGACGACAGCTCCTACGAGCAGTACTTC.

J is TRBJ2-7 and V is TRBV7-9, with 9 bases that match TRBD1. The CDR3 loop spans 16 amino acids. Germline V gives CDR1 SEHNR, CDR2 FQNEAQ (reference sequence). The V segment lost 3 bases and the J segment 2 bases; nucleotides outside the gene matches: 8. In DNA, the CDR3 is TGTGCCAGCAGCTTGACCGGGACAGGGAATCCCTACGAGCAGTACTTC. Amino acids: CASSLTGTGNPYEQYF.

This clone appeared a single time. V usage is TRBV11-2 and J usage is TRBJ2-5; TRBD1 matches 7 bases. Germline values: CDR1 SGHAT, CDR2 FQNNGV. The CDR3 is 17 residues long. V gave up 5 bases and J gave up 4 bases; unmatched junction bases: 16. The CDR3 DNA is TGTGCCAGCAGCCAACCCGGGACAGCCTTAGGTCGAGAGACCCAGTACTTC. Translating gives CASSQPGTALGRETQYF.

The chain carries TRBV5-1 and TRBJ2-7, with D tentatively TRBD1 or TRBD2 (5 bases each). Germline loops: CDR1 SGHRS, CDR2 YFSETQ. V shed 4 bases and J shed 3 bases, with 11 bases lying between them. The CDR3 is made up of 13 amino acids. The CDR3 sequence: CASSVGPIYEQYF. Written as DNA, the CDR3 is TGCGCCAGCAGCGTGGGACCGATCTACGAGCAGTACTTC.

V and J are TRBV2 and TRBJ1-1; D not certain. The CDR3 sequence is 11 residues long. The V gene's germline CDR1 is SNHLY and CDR2 FYNNEI. V gave up 7 bases and J gave up 2 bases, with 5 bases separating them. The DNA for the CDR3 is TGTGCCAGCAACCTTAACACTGAAGCTTTCTTT. It codes for CASNLNTEAFF.

The rearrangement links TRBV9 to TRBJ2-7, with D unclear. With 0 bases removed from V and 5 bases from J, the gap between germline ends came to 12 bases. The CDR3 has 14 residues. Germline CDR1 is SGDLS and CDR2 is YYNGEE. The CDR3 spells CASSVEGDRDEQYF. In nucleotides, the CDR3 is TGTGCCAGCAGCGTAGAAGGAGATCGGGACGAGCAGTACTTC.

J is TRBJ2-3 and V is TRBV12-5; TRBD1 might be the D (6 bases). V lost 1 base to trimming and J lost 6 bases, with 11 bases between them. CDR1 LGHNT and CDR2 FRNRAP come from the germline V gene. The CDR3 totals 14 residues. CDR3 amino acids: CASGLGQDGDTQYF. In nucleotides, the CDR3 is TGTGCTAGTGGTTTGGGACAGGACGGGGATACGCAGTATTTT.